The table lists the clone carrying this T cell receptor beta chain with many counts. Antigen unknown. Read sequence stops 3 residues before the CDR3 end, and the germline J gene provides the missing end. Heparinized whole blood, roughly 4.5 to 9 ml, came from each donor. The assay was immunoSEQ multiplex PCR, and TCRdb's table has in-frame clones only and misses some. The data show approximately 45,000 clones, none appearing only once, with over 2% held by the ten largest. The record originates from a study of T cell clonality in common variable immunodeficiency. Study results and caveats: TCRbeta clonality was increased in CVID versus healthy controls. Shared TCRbeta clones were fewer between CVID subjects than controls.

This CDR3 comprises 15 residues. Germline V CDR1 and CDR2: SEHNR, FQNEAQ (reference sequence). Trimming shortened V by 4 bases and J by 0 bases, and 11 bases separated the two germline ends. The rearrangement joins TRBV7-9 to TRBJ2-3, with D possibly TRBD1 on 5 matching bases. The sample comprised peripheral blood mononuclear cells. This sequence was found in a person between 18 and 69 years old in good health. The CDR3: CASSSYRSSTDTQYF. The CDR3 DNA, read in part, is TGTGCCAGCAGCTCTTACAGGTCTAGCACAGATACG.